What follows are 32 T cell receptor beta chains derived from one specimen sequenced in a study of cytomegalovirus exposure and HLA in healthy donors. This PCR relied on a set of 60 Vbeta primers and 13 Jbeta primers. Data came from immunoSEQ multiplex PCR; TCRdb stores just in-frame clones and leaves some out. The table lists about 130,000 clones, just under 85% of them singletons, with around 3% in the top ten. The sample consisted of PBMCs. Receptor source: a boy younger than 10 in good health and CMV-seronegative.

The rearrangement links TRBV4-2 to TRBJ1-5; TRBD1 matches at 7 bases. CDR1 is LGHNA, CDR2 YNFKEQ, per germline. CDR3 length: 17 amino acids. J gave up 0 bases and V 0 bases, and 5 bases lay outside the gene matches. The CDR3 DNA reads as TGTGCCAGCAGCCAAGATGGGAACAGGGGTAGCAATCAGCCCCAGCATTTT. It yields the protein CASSQDGNRGSNQPQHF.

With regard to this clone: The sample contains more than one DNA sequence encoding this CDR3. V gene TRBV9 combines with J gene TRBJ2-7; 8 nucleotides line up with TRBD2. Germline-derived CDR1 and CDR2 are SGDLS and YYNGEE. The CDR3 contains 16 residues. Unmatched junction bases numbered 8, after V lost 0 bases and J lost 3 bases. The CDR3 here is CASSVATGGGRYEQYF. The CDR3, as DNA: TGTGCCAGCAGCGTAGCTACGGGAGGGGGTCGCTACGAGCAGTACTTC.

The chain couples TRBV7-3 to TRBJ1-1; no clear D gene. Germline CDR1 is SGHTA and CDR2 is FQGTGA. Trimming shortened V by 5 bases and J by 3 bases, and 10 bases separated the two germline ends. CDR3 length equals 13 residues. CDR3 loop: CASSLSGYTEAFF. CDR3 nucleotide sequence: TGTGCCAGCAGCCTATCAGGTTACACTGAAGCTTTCTTT.

The CDR3 region is CASSLRQVANEKLFF. The CDR3 DNA follows: TGTGCCAGCAGCTTACGACAGGTGGCTAATGAAAAACTGTTTTTT. This chain joins TRBV5-4 and TRBJ1-4; tentatively, D is TRBD1 (6 bases). Trimming removed 2 bases at V and 3 bases at J, with 11 bases between. The CDR3 runs to 15 residues. The germline V gene encodes CDR1 SGHNT and CDR2 YYREEE (reference sequence).

This chain uses TRBV10-3 with TRBJ1-3; TRBD1 might be the D (5 bases). There are 14 residues in the CDR3. Trimming left V 5 bases short and J 4 bases short, with 12 bases between. Germline V gives CDR1 ENHRY, CDR2 SYGVKD. This CDR3 is CAISTGSRGNTIYF. For the CDR3, the DNA is TGTGCCATCAGTACAGGCTCCCGGGGAAACACCATATATTTT.

V usage is TRBV19 and J usage is TRBJ1-3; the D gene is possibly TRBD1 (6 bases). Germline assignment: CDR1 LNHDA and CDR2 SQIVND (reference sequence). CDR3 length: 16 residues. Trimming took off 7 bases at V and 0 bases at J, with 16 bases between the two ends. The CDR3 coding sequence is TGTGCCAGTACCGCGGACAGCCTAATCTCTGGAAACACCATATATTTT. The encoded protein is CASTADSLISGNTIYF.

The DNA for the CDR3 is TGTGCCAGCAGTATGACAGGGCCGGCGGAAGGCTACACCTTC. Translating it yields CASSMTGPAEGYTF. The gene calls are TRBV27 and TRBJ1-2, with 7 nucleotides matching TRBD1. Germline CDR1 MNHEY, CDR2 SMNVEV (reference sequence). V trimming: 5 bases; J trimming: 8 bases; junction bases outside the gene matches: 11. This CDR3 is built from 14 residues.

V usage is TRBV7-9 and J usage is TRBJ1-1, with D unresolved. The CDR3 extends over 11 amino acids. Germline CDR1 and CDR2: SEHNR and FQNEAQ (reference sequence). V lost 5 bases and J lost 3, with 4 bases in between. This CDR3 is CASSLYTEAFF. The CDR3 nucleotides are TGTGCCAGCAGCCTATACACTGAAGCTTTCTTT.

The chain employs TRBV27 and TRBJ2-3, with 8 bases lining up with TRBD1. Germline V gives CDR1 MNHEY, CDR2 SMNVEV (reference sequence). The junction had 10 bases not matched to a gene; V was cut back by 6 bases and J by 5 bases. The CDR3 sequence is 15 residues long. In DNA, the CDR3 is TGTGCCAGCAGCTTTGGACAGGGATATGGAGATACGCAGTATTTT. Amino acid sequence: CASSFGQGYGDTQYF.

The rearrangement links TRBV6-6 to TRBJ1-3; 8 nucleotides align to TRBD1. Germline assignment: CDR1 MNHNY and CDR2 SVGAGI (reference sequence). The CDR3 runs to 15 residues. V lost 7 bases to trimming and J lost 2 bases; unmatched junction nucleotides: 7. CDR3 sequence reads: CASNSDRGAGNTIYF. The CDR3, as DNA: TGTGCCAGCAATTCAGACAGGGGCGCTGGAAACACCATATATTTT.

V usage is TRBV4-3 and J usage is TRBJ2-3; 9 nucleotides agree with TRBD2. V was pared by 0 bases and J by 3 bases, with 16 bases of the junction left unmatched. The length of the CDR3 is 20 residues. CDR1 is LGHNA, CDR2 YSLEER, per germline. CDR3: CASSQDPPGAGSGGTDTQYF. In DNA, the CDR3 is TGCGCCAGCAGCCAAGATCCGCCGGGCGCCGGTAGCGGGGGTACAGATACGCAGTATTTT.

The chain uses TRBV4-3 and TRBJ2-1; D ambiguous. The CDR3 loop spans 16 amino acids. The V gene's germline CDR1 is LGHNA and CDR2 YSLEER. V was cut by 1 base and J by 0 bases, with 10 bases left in between. The CDR3 DNA is TGCGCCAGCAGCCAAGTTTGGCGGAGCTCCTACAATGAGCAGTTCTTC. Translation: CASSQVWRSSYNEQFF.

V gene TRBV19 combines with J gene TRBJ1-1, with 12 positions matching TRBD1. The junction had 9 bases not matched to a gene; V was cut back by 6 bases and J by 1 base. This CDR3 spans 17 amino acids. Germline V gene lookup returns CDR1 LNHDA and CDR2 SQIVND (reference sequence). The CDR3 bases are TGTGCCAGTAGAACGCGGGACAGGGGGCTACGGAACACTGAAGCTTTCTTT. Amino acid sequence: CASRTRDRGLRNTEAFF. The variable domain in full, completed from reference TRBV19 and TRBJ1-1, reads DGGITQSPKYLFRKEGQNVTLSCEQNLNHDAMYWYRQDPGQGLRLIYYSQIVNDFQKGDIAEGYSVSREKKESFPLTVTSAQKNPTAFYLCASRTRDRGLRNTEAFFGQGTRLTVV.

The J gene is TRBJ2-7, the V gene TRBV4-3; 9 bases match TRBD1. The V gene end was trimmed by 5 bases and the J gene end by 2 bases; junction bases not matched to a gene: 7. The germline CDR1 and CDR2 sequences are LGHNA and YSLEER. The length of the CDR3 is 15 residues. CDR3 nucleotides: TGCGCCAGCAGCGTCCGGGACAGGGATCCCTACGAGCAGTACTTC. This encodes CASSVRDRDPYEQYF.

This chain links TRBV2 with TRBJ2-3, with 8 bases matching TRBD2. Germline V CDR1 and CDR2: SNHLY, FYNNEI. V was pared by 5 bases and J by 5 bases, with 12 bases of the junction left unmatched. CDR3 length equals 16 residues. The CDR3 DNA is TGTGCCAGCAGTTCGGTCCCTAGCGGGCCTAGAGATACGCAGTATTTT. Protein sequence: CASSSVPSGPRDTQYF.

This sequence joins TRBV21-1 and TRBJ2-5; the table assigns TRBD2, which was not confirmed against the DNA. TRBV21-1 is noted as a pseudogene. This CDR3 region has 16 residues. As DNA, the CDR3 is TGTGCCAGCAGCAGCCAATCTAGCGGGGATCAAGAGACCCAGTACTTC. This codes for CASSSQSSGDQETQYF.

The chain uses TRBV18 and TRBJ2-3; 8 bases agree with TRBD1. CDR3 size: 18 residues. Germline CDR1 reads KGHSH; CDR2 reads LQKENI. The V gene end was trimmed by 2 bases and the J gene end by 8 bases; junction bases not matched to a gene: 18. The CDR3 spells CASSPYFLGQGVTGTQYF. The CDR3 nucleotides read TGTGCCAGCTCACCATATTTCCTTGGACAGGGAGTGACGGGTACGCAGTATTTT. The whole variable domain, remainder taken from reference TRBV18 and TRBJ2-3, is NAGVMQNPRHLVRRRGQEARLRCSPMKGHSHVYWYRQLPEEGLKFMVYLQKENIIDESGMPKERFSAEFPKEGPSILRIQQVVRGDSAAYFCASSPYFLGQGVTGTQYFGPGTRLTVL.

J is TRBJ1-2 and V is TRBV7-6, with 7 positions matching TRBD1. Germline CDR1 and CDR2: SGHVS and FNYEAQ. CDR3 length equals 14 residues. After removal of 5 bases from V and 0 bases from J, the junction contained 3 bases not matched to a gene. The CDR3 coding sequence is TGTGCCAGCAGCCCCGGACAGGCTAACTATGGCTACACCTTC. Residues: CASSPGQANYGYTF.

J is TRBJ2-1 and V is TRBV7-9; perhaps TRBD2 as D (5 bases). Trimming pared 5 bases from V and 6 bases from J, leaving 14 bases between. This CDR3 has 14 residues. Germline CDR1 and CDR2: SEHNR and FQNEAQ (reference sequence). CDR3 sequence: CASSLRERPNEQFF. The CDR3 DNA sequence: TGTGCCAGCAGCCTTAGGGAGCGGCCCAATGAGCAGTTCTTC.

This chain connects TRBV4-1 to TRBJ1-5, with a tentative D call TRBD1 (6 bases). Germline values: CDR1 MGHRA, CDR2 YSYEKL. V was pared by 2 bases and J by 9 bases, with 26 bases between. There are 18 residues in the CDR3. CDR3 residues: CASSQLIRDTRGGGPQHF. The DNA for the CDR3 is TGCGCCAGCAGCCAACTAATCAGGGACACAAGGGGTGGTGGGCCCCAGCATTTT.

CDR3 coding DNA: TGTGCCAGCAGCTCTGCGCTAGGACAGGGCCTATCCTACGAGCAGTACTTC. Translating it yields CASSSALGQGLSYEQYF. The rearrangement links TRBV7-9 to TRBJ2-7, with 8 bases aligning to TRBD1. In germline, CDR1 is SEHNR, CDR2 FQNEAQ (reference sequence). This CDR3 has 17 residues. With 4 bases clipped from V and 1 base from J, the junction kept 12 bases outside the gene matches.

The chain joins TRBV4-3 to TRBJ2-7, with D hard to call. Trimming removed 0 bases at V and 0 bases at J, with 12 bases between. CDR1 and CDR2 from the germline V gene are LGHNA and YSLEER. This CDR3 spans 16 amino acids. This CDR3 is CASSQEPGPSSYEQYF. For the CDR3, the DNA is TGCGCCAGCAGCCAAGAACCGGGTCCAAGCTCCTACGAGCAGTACTTC.

This clone has just one count. The V call is TRBV7-9, the J call TRBJ2-2, with D possibly being TRBD2 (5 bases). Trimming took 5 bases from V and 1 from J, leaving 14 bases between them. This CDR3 has 16 amino acids. Germline V gene data show CDR1 as SEHNR and CDR2 as FQNEAQ (reference sequence). CDR3 sequence reads: CASSPEGGLNTGELFF. CDR3 in DNA: TGTGCCAGCAGCCCCGAGGGTGGTCTGAACACCGGGGAGCTGTTTTTT.

The rearrangement joins TRBV21-1 to TRBJ2-1; TRBD2 is the table's D call and was not checked against the DNA. TRBV21-1 is assigned pseudogene status. The CDR3 has 16 residues. The CDR3 nucleotides read TGTGCCAGCAGCAAAGGTAAATCCTGCTCCTACAATGAGCAGTTCTTC. The encoded protein is CASSKGKSCSYNEQFF.

The V call is TRBV11-2, the J call TRBJ1-1; tentative D call: TRBD1 (5 bases). Germline CDR1 SGHAT, CDR2 FQNNGV. CDR3 length: 15 amino acids. The V and J ends lost 0 bases and 5 bases respectively, with 13 bases between them. As DNA, the CDR3 is TGTGCCAGCAGCTTAGATGCGGGGGGGGGAACTGAAGCTTTCTTT. Residues: CASSLDAGGGTEAFF.

V is TRBV6-1 and J is TRBJ1-2, with D unresolved. Between the trimmed V and J ends, which lost 2 bases and 3 bases, there was a span of 25 bases. CDR1 MNHNS and CDR2 SASEGT come from the germline V gene. This CDR3 has 19 amino acids. The CDR3 coding sequence is TGTGCCAGCAGTGAAATCCAAACTACCTTAACGACTGAATACTATGGCTACACCTTC. This translates into CASSEIQTTLTTEYYGYTF.

This clone was seen only once. V and J are TRBV5-6 and TRBJ1-1; 7 bases are a match to TRBD1. The CDR3 is 15 residues long. The junction had 7 bases not matched to a gene; V was cut back by 4 bases and J by 1 base. The germline gives CDR1 SGHDT, CDR2 YYEEEE. CDR3 nucleotide sequence: TGTGCCAGCAGCCCGGCAGGGGGGTGGAACACTGAAGCTTTCTTT. Residues: CASSPAGGWNTEAFF. Full variable domain (rest looked up from reference TRBV5-6 and TRBJ1-1): DAGVTQSPTHLIKTRGQQVTLRCSPKSGHDTVSWYQQALGQGPQFIFQYYEEEERQRGNFPDRFSGHQFPNYSSELNVNALLLGDSALYLCASSPAGGWNTEAFFGQGTRLTVV.

The chain couples TRBV27 to TRBJ2-5, with 7 bases matching TRBD1. The end of the DNA fits TRBJ2-7 better, so the J call may be wrong. The CDR3 is 15 residues long. CDR1 and CDR2 from the germline V gene are MNHEY and SMNVEV (reference sequence). The CDR3 sequence is CASSYRGRGSYEQYF. As DNA, the CDR3 is TGTGCCAGCAGTTACAGGGGACGGGGCTCCTACGAGCAGTACTTC.

V usage is TRBV4-1 and J usage is TRBJ2-2, with 7 nucleotides matching TRBD2. Germline V gene sequence: CDR1 MGHRA, CDR2 YSYEKL. The CDR3 is made up of 19 amino acids. With V trimmed by 4 bases and J by 1 base, 15 bases remained unmatched. The DNA of the CDR3 is TGCGCCAGCAGCCTCCGGTCCCTAGCGGCCAGGGTGAACACCGGGGAGCTGTTTTTT. This encodes CASSLRSLAARVNTGELFF.

V is TRBV7-2 and J is TRBJ1-5; D ambiguous. This CDR3 contains 13 residues. The germline V and J ends were trimmed by 5 bases and 5 bases, with 10 bases remaining between them. Germline CDR1 reads SGHTA; CDR2 reads FQGNSA. In DNA form, the CDR3 reads TGTGCCAGCAGCCCCCGAGGGCATCAGCCCCAGCATTTT. It yields the protein CASSPRGHQPQHF.

The chain is built from TRBV19 and TRBJ1-1; TRBD1 agrees at 9 bases. The germline CDR1 and CDR2 sequences are LNHDA and SQIVND (reference sequence). The CDR3 has 16 residues. V was pared by 11 bases and J by 0 bases, with 13 bases of the junction left unmatched. CDR3 sequence (DNA): TGTGCCGCCCAGGACAGGGGAGGTTTAGTGAACACTGAAGCTTTCTTT. This gives the protein CAAQDRGGLVNTEAFF.

This clone was picked up many times. The chain couples TRBV5-1 to TRBJ1-1; unclear D gene. The CDR3 has 12 residues. From germline, CDR1 is SGHRS and CDR2 YFSETQ. V lost 2 bases to trimming and J lost 7 bases, with 9 bases between them. CDR3 coding DNA: TGCGCCAGCAGCTTAGTCGGGTTTGAAGCTTTCTTT. Translation gives CASSLVGFEAFF.